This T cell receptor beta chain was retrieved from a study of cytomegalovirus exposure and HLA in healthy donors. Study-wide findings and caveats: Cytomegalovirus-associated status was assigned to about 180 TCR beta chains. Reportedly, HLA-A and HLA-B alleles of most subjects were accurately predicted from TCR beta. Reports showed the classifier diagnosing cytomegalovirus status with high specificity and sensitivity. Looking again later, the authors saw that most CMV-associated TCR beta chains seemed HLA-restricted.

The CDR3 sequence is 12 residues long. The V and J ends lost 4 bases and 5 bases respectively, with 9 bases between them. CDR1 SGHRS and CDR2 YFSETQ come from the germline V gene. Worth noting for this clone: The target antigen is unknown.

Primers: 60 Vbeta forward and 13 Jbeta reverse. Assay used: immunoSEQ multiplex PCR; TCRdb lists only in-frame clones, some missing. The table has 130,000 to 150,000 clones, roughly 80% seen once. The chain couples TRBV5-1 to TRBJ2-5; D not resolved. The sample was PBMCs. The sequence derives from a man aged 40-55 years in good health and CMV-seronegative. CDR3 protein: CASSMDLETQYF. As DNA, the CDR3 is TGCGCCAGCAGCATGGATCTCGAGACCCAGTACTTC.